The rows below give T cell receptor beta chains drawn from one sample of a study of T cells in Graves' hyperthyroidism and ophthalmopathy. One entry per CDR3 protein, called by TCRdb with MiXCR from the multiplex PCR reads. The data show roughly 380,000 distinct CDR3 sequences, roughly 15% seen once. Sequencing was performed on blood. The source of these receptors is a woman between 18 and 30 years old with Graves' hyperthyroidism. CDR3s include the opening cysteine and the closing phenylalanine or tryptophan. The D gene is left open where the match is weak. Size is omitted from some rows. Given values are once, few, many or a class for expanded clones.

J: TRBJ2-3; D: -; size: many; length: 15; V: TRBV2; DNA: TGTGCCAGCAGTGGTGGGGAATTAGTTCCGTATACGCAGTATTTT; CDR3: CASSGGELVPYTQYF
J: TRBJ1-3; D: -; size: -; length: 19; V: TRBV5-1; DNA: TGCGCCAGCAGTTACGACTCCTTCTATGGCCCTATCTCTGGAAACACCATATATTTT; CDR3: CASSYDSFYGPISGNTIYF
J: TRBJ1-6; D: -; size: few; length: 16; V: TRBV3-1; DNA: TGTGCCAGCAGCCAAGATCTAACAGCAGGAAGTTCACCCCTCCACTTT; CDR3: CASSQDLTAGSSPLHF
J: TRBJ2-1; D: -; size: many; length: 15; V: TRBV27; DNA: TGTGCCAGCACCGTATCACTTTCCACCTACAATGAGCAGTTCTTC; CDR3: CASTVSLSTYNEQFF
J: TRBJ2-2; D: TRBD2; size: -; length: 16; V: TRBV5-1; DNA: TGCGCCAGCAGCGCAACGACTAGCGCGTACACCGGGGAGCTGTTTTTT; CDR3: CASSATTSAYTGELFF
J: TRBJ2-1; D: TRBD1; size: many; length: 15; V: TRBV18; DNA: TGTGCCAGCTCGCTCGCCGGGACAGATAACAATGAGCAGTTCTTC; CDR3: CASSLAGTDNNEQFF
J: TRBJ2-1; D: TRBD1; size: -; length: 15; V: TRBV9; DNA: TGTGCCAGCAGCGGGGGACAGGGGAACTACAATGAGCAGTTCTTC; CDR3: CASSGGQGNYNEQFF
J: TRBJ2-5; D: -; size: many; length: 16; V: TRBV20-1; DNA: TGCAGTGCTAGAGACCCCCCAACAGGGCACCAAGAGACCCAGTACTTC; CDR3: CSARDPPTGHQETQYF
J: TRBJ2-3; D: -; size: few; length: 14; V: TRBV9; DNA: TGTGCCAGCAGCGTAGCTTTACAGGCGGATACGCAGTATTTT; CDR3: CASSVALQADTQYF
J: TRBJ1-2; D: -; size: -; length: 15; V: TRBV25-1; DNA: TGCGCCAGCAGCCAAGGTGGGGGGAATAGCTATGGCTACACCTTC; CDR3: CASSQGGGNSYGYTF
J: TRBJ1-1; D: TRBD1; size: -; length: 11; V: TRBV20-1; DNA: TGCAGTGCTCATAAAGACAGGGCGGCTTTCTTT; CDR3: CSAHKDRAAFF
J: TRBJ1-1; D: TRBD1; size: many; length: 14; V: TRBV12-3/TRBV12-4; DNA: TGTGCCAGCAGTTCAGGACAGGGGAGGACTGAAGCTTTCTTT; CDR3: CASSSGQGRTEAFF
J: TRBJ2-6; D: TRBD1; size: many; length: 14; V: TRBV28; DNA: TGTGCCACCTTAAGTGGACAGGGGTTCAACGTCCTGACTTTC; CDR3: CATLSGQGFNVLTF
J: TRBJ2-1; D: TRBD1; size: many; length: 14; V: TRBV28; DNA: TGTGCCAGCAGTCCGGGACAGGGGGCGGGTGAGCAGTTCTTC; CDR3: CASSPGQGAGEQFF
J: TRBJ2-7; D: -; size: many; length: 14; V: TRBV18; DNA: TGTGCCAGCTCACCACCCGGCAGGGCTGGCGAGCAGTACTTC; CDR3: CASSPPGRAGEQYF
J: TRBJ1-4; D: -; size: many; length: 16; V: TRBV18; DNA: TGTGCCAGCTCACCAGTTGACGCCAGGCGGGCTGAAAAACTGTTTTTT; CDR3: CASSPVDARRAEKLFF
J: TRBJ2-1; D: TRBD2; size: -; length: 14; V: TRBV20-1; DNA: TGCAGTGCTAGCCCTCCTAGCGGGAGTAATGAGCAGTTCTTC; CDR3: CSASPPSGSNEQFF
J: TRBJ2-1; D: TRBD2; size: many; length: 16; V: TRBV20-1; DNA: TGCAGTGCTACCGGGACTAGCGGGAGGCAATACAATGAGCAGTTCTTC; CDR3: CSATGTSGRQYNEQFF
J: TRBJ2-2; D: -; size: -; length: 16; V: TRBV10-1; DNA: TGCGCCAGCAGTGATAAACGGGGGCTGAACACCGGGGAGCTGTTTTTT; CDR3: CASSDKRGLNTGELFF
J: TRBJ2-7; D: TRBD2; size: many; length: 15; V: TRBV27; DNA: TGTGCCAGCGCCTTACTTAGCGGGAGGGCCAACGAGCAGTACTTC; CDR3: CASALLSGRANEQYF
J: TRBJ2-2; D: TRBD2; size: many; length: 18; V: TRBV28; DNA: TGTGCCAGCAGTCCCGCAGCGGGAGGCCCGGCGAGCACCGGGGAGCTGTTTTTT; CDR3: CASSPAAGGPASTGELFF
J: TRBJ2-1; D: -; size: -; length: 11; V: TRBV29-1; DNA: TGCAGCGGGGACATCTACAATGAGCAGTTCTTC; CDR3: CSGDIYNEQFF
J: TRBJ2-3; D: -; size: many; length: 16; V: TRBV5-1; DNA: TGCGCCAGCAGCTTGGCCAGAAGTCACTACACAGATACGCAGTATTTT; CDR3: CASSLARSHYTDTQYF
J: TRBJ2-2; D: -; size: few; length: 16; V: TRBV6-1; DNA: TGTGCCAGCAGTGAATGGGAGAGGGCGAACACCGGGGAGCTGTTTTTT; CDR3: CASSEWERANTGELFF
J: TRBJ1-4; D: -; size: -; length: 14; V: TRBV5-8; DNA: TGTGCCAGCAGCTTCGGACAGTCAAATGAAAAACTGTTTTTT; CDR3: CASSFGQSNEKLFF
J: TRBJ2-5; D: TRBD2; size: -; length: 14; V: TRBV19; DNA: TGTGCCAGTAGCCCGGGGGGTCTGGAAGAGACCCAGTACTTC; CDR3: CASSPGGLEETQYF
J: TRBJ2-1; D: -; size: -; length: 17; V: TRBV3-1; DNA: TGTGCCAGCAGCCAAGATCCTCGACTAGATTTCTACAATGAGCAGTTCTTC; CDR3: CASSQDPRLDFYNEQFF
J: TRBJ2-2; D: TRBD2; size: many; length: 19; V: TRBV7-3; DNA: TGTGCCAGCAGCCTGAAGACAAGCGGGGGATCCGGCGTCACCGGGGAGCTGTTTTTT; CDR3: CASSLKTSGGSGVTGELFF
J: TRBJ2-1; D: TRBD2; size: many; length: 14; V: TRBV20-1; DNA: TGCAGTGCTTTAGATAGCGGGAGGGCCAATGAGCAGTTCTTC; CDR3: CSALDSGRANEQFF
J: TRBJ2-5; D: TRBD1; size: -; length: 15; V: TRBV5-6; DNA: TGTGCCAGCAGCTGGAGATCACAGGGGCAAGAGACCCAGTACTTC; CDR3: CASSWRSQGQETQYF
J: TRBJ2-1; D: -; size: many; length: 17; V: TRBV7-2; DNA: TGTGCCAGCAGCTCATTACCCGGGACGGCTGAAAACAATGAGCAGTTCTTC; CDR3: CASSSLPGTAENNEQFF
J: TRBJ2-7; D: TRBD2; size: -; length: 18; V: TRBV13; DNA: TGTGCCAGCAGCGGGGGACTAGCGGGAGGGCCCCTCATGCACGAGCAGTACTTC; CDR3: CASSGGLAGGPLMHEQYF
J: TRBJ2-1; D: TRBD1; size: many; length: 15; V: TRBV27; DNA: TGTGCCAGCAGCGAGGACAGGGTCGCCTACAATGAGCAGTTCTTC; CDR3: CASSEDRVAYNEQFF
J: TRBJ2-3; D: -; size: many; length: 15; V: TRBV7-3; DNA: TGTGCCAGCAGCTTAACTGGCGGGGGCACAGATACGCAGTATTTT; CDR3: CASSLTGGGTDTQYF
J: TRBJ2-3; D: -; size: -; length: 12; V: TRBV9; DNA: TGTGCCAGCAGCTCCTCCCTCGATACGCAGTATTTT; CDR3: CASSSSLDTQYF
J: TRBJ2-1; D: TRBD2; size: many; length: 15; V: TRBV7-2; DNA: TGTGCCAGCAGCATGGGGACTAGCGATTACAATGAGCAGTTCTTC; CDR3: CASSMGTSDYNEQFF
J: TRBJ2-3; D: -; size: many; length: 15; V: TRBV24-1; DNA: TGTGCCACCAGTCCTCGGACAGCTAGCACAGATACGCAGTATTTT; CDR3: CATSPRTASTDTQYF
J: TRBJ2-3; D: TRBD2; size: -; length: 15; V: TRBV3-1; DNA: TGTGCCAGCAGCCAAGGGACTAGCACTTCAGATACGCAGTATTTT; CDR3: CASSQGTSTSDTQYF
J: TRBJ2-1; D: -; size: -; length: 18; V: TRBV4-3; DNA: TGCGCCAGCAGCCAAGATCCGTTATCGAGGGGTTCCTACAATGAGCAGTTCTTC; CDR3: CASSQDPLSRGSYNEQFF
J: TRBJ1-4; D: -; size: few; length: 13; V: TRBV6-1; DNA: TGTGCCAGCAGTCTGGGGTCGATGGGAAAACTGTTTTTT; CDR3: CASSLGSMGKLFF
J: TRBJ1-2; D: -; size: few; length: 14; V: TRBV15; DNA: TGTGCCACCAGCATTCTCGGGACCCTGGAGGCCTACACCTTC; CDR3: CATSILGTLEAYTF
J: TRBJ2-7; D: TRBD2; size: many; length: 14; V: TRBV20-1; DNA: TGCAGTGCCGGGACTAGCGGGAGATTCAACGAGCAGTACTTC; CDR3: CSAGTSGRFNEQYF